This T cell receptor (beta chain) was captured in a study of OX40 agonist ivuxolimab in advanced cancers. The CDR3 runs to 15 residues. Looked up from germline, CDR1 is WSHSY and CDR2 is SAAADI. V shed 6 bases, J shed 2 bases, and the junction held 6 bases outside the gene matches. Systemic immunosuppression or a history of autoimmune disease excluded patients. Clones were read by immunoSEQ multiplex PCR, and TCRdb kept only the in-frame ones, dropping some. The profile shows tens of thousands of clones, 80% to 85% of them singletons. The clonotype comes from an adult with an advanced solid tumor such as melanoma, head and neck, liver or kidney cancer. The chain couples TRBV10-2 to TRBJ2-3, with 9 bases that match TRBD2. This specimen was CD4+ or CD8+ T cells sorted from blood, taken in a trial of the OX40 agonist ivuxolimab. The CDR3 bases are TGCGCCAGCAGAGGTAGCGGGAGCCCCACAGATACGCAGTATTTT. Amino acids: CASRGSGSPTDTQYF.